This entry is about one T cell receptor beta chain. This clone's antigen is unknown. Within one base of it there is no much larger clone, and no base qualities were kept. This sample was taken from a study of control samples from healthy donors and cancer patients (dated by TCRdb to the early 2020s). V gives up 3 bases and J gives up 3 bases, and the segment between their germline ends measures 6 bases. As encoded in the germline V gene, CDR1 is KGHSH while CDR2 is LQKENI. Counted from cysteine to phenylalanine, this CDR3 has 12 amino acids. Only CDR3 DNA remains: 36 bases, in frame from the first base. Preparation of the library involved the immunoSEQ multiplex PCR assay. TCRdb re-hosts the immuneACCESS table, in-frame sequences only. Its copies lack some clones; in the studies checked, an unresolved V gene accounts for under half of them, and the cause for the rest is not known. This sample comprises approximately 94,000 clones, roughly nine tenths of them detected only once. Around 1.3% of the sample is held by the ten biggest clonotypes.

The sample taken for sequencing was blood. The receptor chain draws on TRBV18 and TRBJ2-7; the D gene is possibly TRBD2, with 5 bases matching. The TCR sequence derives from a woman aged 50 to 65 in good health. The CDR3 amino acid sequence is: CASSPEGYEQYF. Read as DNA, the sequence is TGTGCCAGCTCACCTGAGGGCTACGAGCAGTACTTC.